This TCR beta chain stems from a study of T cells in localized non-small cell lung cancer. Method: immunoSEQ multiplex PCR; TCRdb's copy keeps in-frame clones and lacks some. The sample yields some 15,000 clones, more than 80% seen once. CDR1 is SGHRS and CDR2 is YFSETQ in the germline V gene. The CDR3 consists of 15 residues. Trimming took 2 bases from V and 2 from J, leaving 10 bases between them. This clonotype was sampled from a woman aged 40 to 75 with stage I lung adenocarcinoma. This chain connects TRBV5-1 to TRBJ2-2; D is unclear. This sample comprised peripheral blood, obtained before any cancer treatment. Here the CDR3 reads CASSFERPNTGELFF. The CDR3 DNA reads TGCGCCAGCAGCTTCGAAAGGCCAAACACCGGGGAGCTGTTTTTT.